The 12 T cell receptor beta chains reported below all come from one sample, sequenced in a study of blood T cell repertoires in COVID-19. Data came from immunoSEQ multiplex PCR; TCRdb stores just in-frame clones and leaves some out. The sample lists 200,000 to 250,000 clones, almost 85% seen once, with 6.5% to 9% in the top ten. The material sequenced was peripheral blood. These receptors were taken from a woman aged 45-59 years with active or convalescent COVID-19.

The CDR3 is CASIGQGEGSEQYF. The CDR3 DNA reads as TGTGCCAGCATTGGGCAGGGTGAAGGTTCAGAGCAGTACTTC. The rearrangement links TRBV28 to TRBJ2-7, with TRBD1 as a possible D gene (5 bases). Germline values: CDR1 MDHEN, CDR2 SYDVKM. The germline V and J ends were trimmed by 7 bases and 7 bases, with 20 bases remaining between them. This CDR3 contains 14 residues. The variable domain in full, with the rest retrieved from reference TRBV28 and TRBJ2-7, is DVKVTQSSRYLVKRTGEKVFLECVQDMDHENMFWYRQDPGLGLRLIYFSYDVKMKEKGDIPEGYSVSREKKERFSLILESASTNQTSMYLCASIGQGEGSEQYFGPGTRLTVT.

This chain joins TRBV2 and TRBJ1-2, with D possibly TRBD1 on 6 matching bases. Trimming took off 3 bases at V and 8 bases at J, with 19 bases between the two ends. Germline loops: CDR1 SNHLY, CDR2 FYNNEI. The CDR3 has 15 residues. CDR3 sequence (DNA): TGTGCCAGCAGTGAGGAGGCCCGGGGGGCAGGGGGCTACACCTTC. Protein product: CASSEEARGAGGYTF.

The chain carries TRBV25-1 and TRBJ2-2; the match to TRBD2 covers 8 bases. The junction had 2 bases not matched to a gene; V was cut back by 5 bases and J by 0 bases. The CDR3 is made up of 15 amino acids. CDR1 and CDR2 (germline): MGHDK, SYGVNS. The DNA of the CDR3 is TGTGCCAGCAGTCTAGCGGGTACGAACACCGGGGAGCTGTTTTTT. Its protein product is CASSLAGTNTGELFF. Complete variable domain (other parts from reference TRBV25-1 and TRBJ2-2): EADIYQTPRYLVIGTGKKITLECSQTMGHDKMYWYQQDPGMELHLIHYSYGVNSTEKGDLSSESTVSRIRTEHFPLTLESARPSHTSQYLCASSLAGTNTGELFFGEGSRLTVL.

In its sample, this clone was seen once. V usage is TRBV10-3 and J usage is TRBJ2-7, with TRBD2 as a possible D gene (5 bases). The CDR3 has 12 residues. The germline CDR1 and CDR2 sequences are ENHRY and SYGVKD. Deletions cut 11 bases from V and 5 bases from J, with 16 bases between. CDR3 nucleotide sequence: TGTGCCTCGCGACACCCGGAGGACGAGCAGTACTTC. Translated: CASRHPEDEQYF.

The chain uses TRBV28 and TRBJ1-3, with 9 bases that match TRBD1. After removal of 5 bases from V and 2 bases from J, the junction contained 7 bases not matched to a gene. The CDR3 length is 16 residues. Germline CDR1 and CDR2: MDHEN and SYDVKM. The CDR3 sequence is CASSPRTGEPGNTIYF. In DNA, the CDR3 is TGTGCCAGCAGTCCACGGACAGGGGAACCTGGAAACACCATATATTTT.

The chain couples TRBV5-1 to TRBJ1-1; 7 bases map to TRBD1. V dropped 4 bases and J dropped 4; count of bases not matched to a gene: 10. The CDR3 totals 15 residues. Germline-derived CDR1 and CDR2 are SGHRS and YFSETQ. CDR3 sequence reads: CASSPGAGGGTEAFF. The CDR3 DNA reads as TGCGCCAGCAGCCCAGGGGCAGGGGGAGGCACTGAAGCTTTCTTT.

In nucleotides, the CDR3 is TGTGCCAGCAGCTTCCAGGGTTCCCAAGAGACCCAGTACTTC. Its translation is CASSFQGSQETQYF. The V call is TRBV5-5, the J call TRBJ2-5, with D possibly TRBD1 on 5 matching bases. This CDR3 is built from 14 residues. The germline CDR1 and CDR2 sequences are SGHKS and YYEKEE (reference sequence). Trimming removed 2 bases from V and 1 base from J, with 9 bases in between.

This clone was seen more than once but under ten times. This chain connects TRBV6-5 to TRBJ1-5, with TRBD1 matching 7 bases. This CDR3 spans 15 amino acids. V was clipped by 6 bases and J by 7 bases; unmatched bases: 12. Per germline, CDR1 MNHEY and CDR2 SVGAGI. The CDR3 here is CASRIGGGGRQPQHF. CDR3 sequence (DNA): TGTGCCAGCAGAATAGGGGGCGGCGGAAGACAGCCCCAGCATTTT.

The chain couples TRBV27 to TRBJ2-1; TRBD1 might be the D (6 bases). Germline-derived CDR1 and CDR2 are MNHEY and SMNVEV (reference sequence). Trimming stripped 4 bases from V and 15 bases from J, with 25 bases between. There are 15 residues in the CDR3. The CDR3 coding sequence is TGTGCCAGCAGTTCACCGACAGGAAAGGACCGTTTTCGGTTCTTC. Encoded protein: CASSSPTGKDRFRFF.

V is TRBV6-5 and J is TRBJ1-1; tentatively, D is TRBD1 (6 bases). Germline V gene sequence: CDR1 MNHEY, CDR2 SVGAGI. CDR3 length equals 14 residues. Trimming pared 5 bases from V and 1 base from J, leaving 11 bases between. The CDR3 DNA follows: TGTGCCAGCAGTCCCAGGGGTAAGAACACTGAAGCTTTCTTT. This sequence encodes CASSPRGKNTEAFF.

The chain is built from TRBV10-3 and TRBJ1-1, with D hard to call. The germline V gene has CDR1 ENHRY and CDR2 SYGVKD. V was clipped by 4 bases and J by 1 base, with 4 bases between them. The CDR3 runs 12 residues. The CDR3 loop reads CAISGQNTEAFF. The DNA of the CDR3 is TGTGCCATCAGTGGGCAGAACACTGAAGCTTTCTTT.

The gene calls are TRBV19 and TRBJ1-5; 7 nucleotides align to TRBD1. CDR1 LNHDA and CDR2 SQIVND come from the germline V gene (reference sequence). This CDR3 region has 14 residues. Unmatched junction bases numbered 6, after V lost 7 bases and J lost 3 bases. The CDR3 reads CASTRDRVNQPQHF. DNA for the CDR3: TGTGCCAGTACCAGGGACAGAGTCAATCAGCCCCAGCATTTT.